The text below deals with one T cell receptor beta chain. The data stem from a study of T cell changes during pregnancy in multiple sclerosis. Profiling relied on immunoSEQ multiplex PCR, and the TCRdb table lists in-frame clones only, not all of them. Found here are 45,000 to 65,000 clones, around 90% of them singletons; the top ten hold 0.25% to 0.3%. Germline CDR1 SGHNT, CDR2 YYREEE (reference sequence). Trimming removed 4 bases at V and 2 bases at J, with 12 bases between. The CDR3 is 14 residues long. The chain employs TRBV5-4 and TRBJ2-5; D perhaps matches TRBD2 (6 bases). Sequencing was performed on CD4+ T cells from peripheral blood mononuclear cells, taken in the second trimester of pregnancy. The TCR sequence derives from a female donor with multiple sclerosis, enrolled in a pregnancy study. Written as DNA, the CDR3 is TGTGCCAGCAGCGGGGGGACCATACAAGAGACCCAGTACTTC. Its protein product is CASSGGTIQETQYF.